Presented here are 7 T cell receptor beta chains from one specimen sequenced in a study of shared clonotypes between healthy human individuals. Sequenced by immunoSEQ multiplex PCR; TCRdb stores in-frame clones only, minus some. The repertoire includes over a million clones, about 75% of them detected once, and approximately 1.5% sits in the top ten. Sequenced material: memory CD4+ T cells sorted from blood. Regarding subset: CD45RA-negative fraction. The origin of the receptors is a man aged 18 to 30 in good health.

The chain recombines TRBV6-1 with TRBJ1-1, with TRBD1 as a possible D gene (6 bases). Trimming shortened V by 6 bases and J by 2 bases, and 16 bases separated the two germline ends. CDR1 MNHNS and CDR2 SASEGT come from the germline V gene. The CDR3 contains 15 residues. The CDR3 region has the DNA TGTGCCAGCAGCTTAAAGACAGGAGCCAACACTGAAGCTTTCTTT. It codes for CASSLKTGANTEAFF.

As regards this clone: The same CDR3 arises from other DNA sequences in this sample as well. The J gene is TRBJ1-1, the V gene TRBV5-1; possible D gene TRBD1, 6 bases. This CDR3 region has 13 residues. Looked up from germline, CDR1 is SGHRS and CDR2 is YFSETQ. V was pared by 3 bases and J by 1 base, with 7 bases between. The CDR3 reads CASSSRGNTEAFF. In DNA, the CDR3 is TGCGCCAGCAGCTCCAGGGGGAACACTGAAGCTTTCTTT.

The rearrangement joins TRBV19 to TRBJ1-1, with D tentatively TRBD1 (5 bases). Germline assignment: CDR1 LNHDA and CDR2 SQIVND (reference sequence). Trimming left V 1 base short and J 9 bases short, with 12 bases between. The CDR3 is 13 residues long. CDR3 loop: CASSIGGGAQAFF. In DNA form, the CDR3 reads TGTGCCAGTAGTATAGGAGGAGGGGCCCAAGCTTTCTTT.

A few counts support this clone. V and J are TRBV13 and TRBJ1-3; D remains unclear. The V end lost 3 bases, the J end lost 0 bases, and 6 bases lay between the germline ends. This CDR3 spans 14 amino acids. Per the germline V gene, CDR1 is PRHDT and CDR2 is FYEKMQ (reference sequence). This CDR3 is CASSLGSSGNTIYF. CDR3 sequence (DNA): TGTGCCAGCAGCTTGGGGTCCTCTGGAAACACCATATATTTT.

The V call is TRBV18, the J call TRBJ2-7; 11 nucleotides match TRBD1. The CDR3 is made up of 15 amino acids. Germline CDR1 reads KGHSH; CDR2 reads LQKENI. The junction had 5 bases not matched to a gene; V was cut back by 4 bases and J by 3 bases. DNA for the CDR3: TGTGCCAGCTCACTTGGGACAGGGGGAGGCTACGAGCAGTACTTC. Translated, it gives CASSLGTGGGYEQYF.

This clone was counted a few times. The J gene is TRBJ2-4, the V gene TRBV7-9, with a tentative D call TRBD2 (6 bases). Germline V gives CDR1 SEHNR, CDR2 FQNEAQ (reference sequence). Trimming left V 5 bases short and J 13 bases short, with 15 bases between. The length of the CDR3 is 12 residues. CDR3 coding DNA: TGTGCCAGCAGCGTACCCGACGCGGGACAGTACTTC. Translating it yields CASSVPDAGQYF.

In its sample, this clone was seen once. The V call is TRBV10-3, the J call TRBJ1-2; maybe TRBD1 (6 bases). Trimming removed 4 bases at V and 2 bases at J, with 11 bases between. The germline V gene has CDR1 ENHRY and CDR2 SYGVKD. This CDR3 comprises 14 residues. In DNA form, the CDR3 reads TGTGCCATCAGTGGAGATCAGGGGAACTATGGCTACACCTTC. Translating it yields CAISGDQGNYGYTF.